The next 15 T cell receptor beta chains were all read from a single sample in a study of T cells in Graves' hyperthyroidism and ophthalmopathy. Amplified TCR beta CDR3 regions came from RNA transcripts. Researchers ran a first-round RT-PCR on the TCR CDR3 using the HTBI primer set. Each CDR3 protein gets one entry after TCRdb re-called the multiplex PCR reads with MiXCR. The sample lists hundreds of thousands of distinct CDR3 sequences, 13% to 15% occurring once. The specimen was blood. The receptors were sampled from a woman under 30 with Graves' hyperthyroidism.

This clonotype appeared many times. V usage is TRBV3-1 and J usage is TRBJ2-7; D may correspond to TRBD1 or TRBD2 (5 bases each). Trimming removed 1 base from V and 2 bases from J, with 15 bases in between. Germline values: CDR1 LGHDT, CDR2 YNNKEL (reference sequence). The CDR3 has 16 residues. In nucleotides, the CDR3 is TGTGCCAGCAGCCAAGTATCCGGGGAAGGGGCCTACGAGCAGTACTTC. It translates to CASSQVSGEGAYEQYF.

Many counts were recorded for this clonotype. V is TRBV20-1 and J is TRBJ2-3; D remains unclear. V lost 1 base and J lost 5, with 4 bases in between. The V gene's germline CDR1 is DFQATT and CDR2 SNEGSKA (reference sequence). The CDR3 sequence is 11 residues long. In nucleotides, the CDR3 is TGCAGTGCTAGAGGGGGAGATACGCAGTATTTT. Protein: CSARGGDTQYF.

This clonotype has ten or more counts. The genes are TRBV28 and TRBJ1-5, with unresolved D. Germline V lookup: CDR1 MDHEN, CDR2 SYDVKM. The length of the CDR3 is 15 residues. V was cut by 6 bases and J by 5 bases, with 17 bases left in between. As DNA, the CDR3 is TGTGCCAGCAGCCTCACACTGGGAGTATATCAGCCCCAGCATTTT. Amino acid sequence: CASSLTLGVYQPQHF. Full variable domain (outside the CDR3, taken from reference TRBV28 and TRBJ1-5): DVKVTQSSRYLVKRTGEKVFLECVQDMDHENMFWYRQDPGLGLRLIYFSYDVKMKEKGDIPEGYSVSREKKERFSLILESASTNQTSMYLCASSLTLGVYQPQHFGDGTRLSIL.

This clonotype was seen repeatedly, ten times or more. This chain links TRBV6-1 with TRBJ1-5; D call uncertain. The CDR3 consists of 12 residues. Per germline, CDR1 MNHNS and CDR2 SASEGT. V was shortened by 6 bases and J by 0 bases, with 3 bases between the two germline ends. CDR3: CASRGSNQPQHF. CDR3 in DNA: TGTGCCAGCAGGGGTAGCAATCAGCCCCAGCATTTT.

This clonotype was seen repeatedly, ten times or more. This chain uses TRBV6-1 with TRBJ2-7, with TRBD1 matching over 10 bases. Germline V gene lookup returns CDR1 MNHNS and CDR2 SASEGT. With V trimmed by 4 bases and J by 0 bases, 3 bases remained unmatched. The CDR3 runs 15 residues. The CDR3 DNA reads as TGTGCCAGCAGTGGGGGACAGGGGCTCTCCTACGAGCAGTACTTC. Amino acids: CASSGGQGLSYEQYF.

This clonotype was detected only once. With a much larger clone just one base away, this may be a read error. This chain joins TRBV4-1 and TRBJ2-7; D perhaps matches TRBD2 (6 bases). V was pared by 4 bases and J by 2 bases, with 15 bases between. This CDR3 is built from 15 residues. Per the germline V gene, CDR1 is MGHRA and CDR2 is YSYEKL. As DNA, the CDR3 is TGCGCCAGCAGCCGAGAGGAGGGGCGTACCTACGAGCAGTACTTC. It encodes CASSREEGRTYEQYF.

The CDR3 reads CAWATTQRAGINIQYF. The CDR3 DNA is TGTGCCTGGGCGACCACCCAGAGGGCGGGGATCAACATTCAGTACTTC. The chain is built from TRBV30 and TRBJ2-4, with D tentatively TRBD2 (6 bases). The germline V gene encodes CDR1 GTSNPN and CDR2 SVGIG (reference sequence). With 5 bases removed from V and 7 bases from J, the gap between germline ends came to 24 bases. The CDR3 has 16 residues.

This clonotype has more than one count but fewer than ten. The rearrangement joins TRBV5-1 to TRBJ2-5, with D possibly matching TRBD1 (6 bases). The germline CDR1 and CDR2 sequences are SGHRS and YFSETQ. V shed 4 bases and J shed 0 bases, with 10 bases lying between them. This CDR3 spans 14 amino acids. CDR3 protein: CASSISGDQETQYF. DNA for the CDR3: TGCGCCAGCAGCATCTCAGGGGACCAAGAGACCCAGTACTTC.

Many counts were recorded for this clonotype. The rearrangement uses TRBV28 and TRBJ1-6; D might be TRBD1 (5 bases). Germline V CDR1 and CDR2: MDHEN, SYDVKM. The CDR3 loop spans 15 amino acids. With 7 bases removed from V and 10 bases from J, the gap between germline ends came to 20 bases. As DNA, the CDR3 is TGTGCCAGCATGGTTGGCGGGACTGGGTTATCACCCCTCCACTTT. Its protein is CASMVGGTGLSPLHF.

Ten or more counts support this clonotype. At one of its ends the junction is not consistent with the germline gene, which may arise from a read error. The rearrangement joins TRBV18 to TRBJ1-1, with a weak D call TRBD1 (5 bases). Germline V gene sequence: CDR1 KGHSH, CDR2 LQKENI. This CDR3 is 13 amino acids long. The CDR3 spells CASSSDLGGETFF. The CDR3, as DNA: TGTGCCAGCTCATCGGACCTCGGGGGTGAAACTTTCTTT.

This clonotype has ten or more counts. This chain links TRBV7-2 with TRBJ1-2; 7 nucleotides agree with TRBD1. In germline, CDR1 is SGHTA, CDR2 FQGNSA. This CDR3 contains 13 residues. The trim removed 4 bases at V and 3 bases at J, leaving 2 bases unmatched. The CDR3 region has the DNA TGTGCCAGCAGCTCCAGGGGGGACTATGGCTACACCTTC. Translated, it gives CASSSRGDYGYTF. The full variable domain, rest sourced from reference TRBV7-2 and TRBJ1-2, is GAGVSQSPSNKVTEKGKDVELRCDPISGHTALYWYRQSLGQGLEFLIYFQGNSAPDKSGLPSDRFSAERTGGSVSTLTIQRTQQEDSAVYLCASSSRGDYGYTFGSGTRLTVV.

This clonotype has more than one count but fewer than ten. The chain couples TRBV27 to TRBJ2-1; TRBD1 agrees at 7 bases. Trimming cost V 5 bases and J 0 bases; bases outside gene matches: 10. Germline CDR1 and CDR2: MNHEY and SMNVEV (reference sequence). The length of the CDR3 is 17 residues. The DNA for the CDR3 is TGTGCCAGCAGTAGACCGACCGGGGACAGCTCCTACAATGAGCAGTTCTTC. Translating gives CASSRPTGDSSYNEQFF.

In this sample, this clonotype turned up a few times. This chain uses TRBV20-1 with TRBJ2-5, with 11 bases that match TRBD2. The V gene end was trimmed by 5 bases and the J gene end by 2 bases; junction bases not matched to a gene: 7. The CDR3 runs 15 residues. Germline V gene sequence: CDR1 DFQATT, CDR2 SNEGSKA (reference sequence). The CDR3 region is CSAQPGLADQETQYF. The CDR3 DNA sequence: TGCAGTGCTCAACCGGGACTAGCGGATCAAGAGACCCAGTACTTC.

This chain links TRBV30 with TRBJ2-1, with TRBD2 matching over 16 bases. The CDR3 consists of 17 residues. V trimming: 1 base; J trimming: 7 bases; junction bases outside the gene matches: 7. Germline V CDR1 and CDR2: GTSNPN, SVGIG (reference sequence). DNA of the CDR3: TGTGCCTGGAGTGAGGGTGAGGGACTAGCGGGAGGGAATGAGCAGTTCTTC. Amino acids: CAWSEGEGLAGGNEQFF. Full variable domain (missing parts from reference TRBV30 and TRBJ2-1): SQTIHQWPATLVQPVGSPLSLECTVEGTSNPNLYWYRQAAGRGLQLLFYSVGIGQISSEVPQNLSASRPQDRQFILSSKKLLLSDSGFYLCAWSEGEGLAGGNEQFFGPGTRLTVL.

This clonotype was observed at least ten times. The chain is built from TRBV2 and TRBJ2-7; D not resolved. There are 13 residues in the CDR3. Trimming shortened V by 3 bases and J by 3 bases, and 9 bases separated the two germline ends. The germline CDR1 and CDR2 sequences are SNHLY and FYNNEI. This CDR3 is CASSEVRRYEQYF. Written as DNA, the CDR3 is TGTGCCAGCAGTGAGGTCAGGCGCTACGAGCAGTACTTC. Complete variable domain (other parts from reference TRBV2 and TRBJ2-7): EPEVTQTPSHQVTQMGQEVILRCVPISNHLYFYWYRQILGQKVEFLVSFYNNEISEKSEIFDDQFSVERPDGSNFTLKIRSTKLEDSAMYFCASSEVRRYEQYFGPGTRLTVT.